The 30 T cell receptor beta chains in this list originate from one sample, sequenced in a study of T cell responses to AZD1222 COVID-19 vaccine (dated by TCRdb to the early 2020s). Libraries were made using the immunoSEQ multiplex PCR assay. Held by TCRdb, this immuneACCESS table contains in-frame sequences only and omits some clones. Under half of the omission traces to an unresolved V gene where checked; the cause of the rest is unknown. The sample profile shows some 120,000 clones; 94% of them were found once. The ten largest clones add up to 6.6% of the sample. The sample's time point label is to be understood as: baseline before first vaccination. The source material was peripheral blood, sampled on day 0 of AZD1222 vaccination. These TCRs come from an adult in good health.

This clone was observed a few times. CDR3 nucleotide sequence: TGTGCCAGCAGCCAAGACAGGGGATTCCCCCAGCCCCAGCATTTT. Residues: CASSQDRGFPQPQHF. This chain links TRBV3-1 (or the pseudogene TRBV3-2) with TRBJ1-5, with D possibly being TRBD1 (6 bases). V gave up 0 bases and J gave up 7 bases, with 13 bases separating them. The V gene's germline CDR1 is LGHDT and CDR2 YNNKEL (reference sequence). This CDR3 is 15 amino acids long.

V usage is TRBV28 and J usage is TRBJ1-3; a weak D match, TRBD1 (6 bases). The germline V and J ends were trimmed by 6 bases and 7 bases, with 16 bases remaining between them. This CDR3 contains 14 residues. Germline V gives CDR1 MDHEN, CDR2 SYDVKM. In DNA, the CDR3 is TGTGCCAGCAGAACAACAGGGCAGCGGAACACCATATATTTT. This sequence encodes CASRTTGQRNTIYF.

V is TRBV30 and J is TRBJ1-3; D call uncertain. Germline V gives CDR1 GTSNPN, CDR2 SVGIG (reference sequence). The germline V and J ends were trimmed by 2 bases and 1 base, with 9 bases remaining between them. The CDR3 runs to 14 residues. The CDR3 reads CAWSPTGSGNTIYF. The CDR3 DNA sequence: TGTGCCTGGAGTCCCACTGGATCTGGAAACACCATATATTTT.

V and J are TRBV6-5 and TRBJ2-1; D uncertain. Germline V gene sequence: CDR1 MNHEY, CDR2 SVGAGI. This CDR3 is 11 amino acids long. Between the trimmed V and J ends, which lost 2 bases and 10 bases, there was a span of 6 bases. In nucleotides, the CDR3 is TGTGCCAGCAGTTACAGCGACGAGCAGTTCTTC. Protein product: CASSYSDEQFF.

J is TRBJ1-1 and V is TRBV6-2 or TRBV6-3; D is possibly TRBD1 (6 bases). The CDR3 sequence is 14 residues long. The germline V and J ends were trimmed by 0 bases and 10 bases, with 15 bases remaining between them. From germline, CDR1 is MNHEY and CDR2 SVGEGT. The CDR3 sequence: CASSYSLRGRSAFF. Here the CDR3 DNA reads TGTGCCAGCAGTTACTCGCTGCGGGGGCGGTCAGCTTTCTTT.

The J gene is TRBJ2-7, the V gene TRBV4-3; TRBD1 matches 8 bases. CDR1 is LGHNA and CDR2 is YSLEER in the germline V gene. This CDR3 is 14 amino acids long. Unmatched junction bases numbered 5, after V lost 5 bases and J lost 2 bases. CDR3 bases: TGCGCCAGCAGCGAAGGACAGGGTCCCTACGAGCAGTACTTC. Protein: CASSEGQGPYEQYF.

CDR3 sequence reads: CASSRIQETQYF. The CDR3 DNA follows: TGTGCCAGCAGCCGGATCCAAGAGACCCAGTACTTC. The V call is TRBV7-9, the J call TRBJ2-5; no clear D. Germline CDR1 and CDR2: SEHNR and FQNEAQ (reference sequence). The CDR3 is made up of 12 amino acids. The V and J ends lost 5 bases and 1 base respectively, with 5 bases between them.

The rearrangement links TRBV4-2 to TRBJ2-5, with 12 bases fitting TRBD2. Trimming cost V 1 base and J 5 bases; bases outside gene matches: 11. This CDR3 has 18 residues. Per the germline V gene, CDR1 is LGHNA and CDR2 is YNFKEQ. DNA for the CDR3: TGTGCCAGCAGCCAAGGTATTGTGAGACTAGCGGGAGTCGAGACCCAGTACTTC. As protein: CASSQGIVRLAGVETQYF.

The chain employs TRBV28 and TRBJ1-1; 7 bases match TRBD1. V lost 2 bases to trimming and J lost 3 bases; unmatched junction nucleotides: 3. CDR1 is MDHEN, CDR2 SYDVKM, per germline. This CDR3 contains 14 residues. CDR3 sequence (DNA): TGTGCCAGCAGTTTAGATACAGGGGACACTGAAGCTTTCTTT. Amino acids: CASSLDTGDTEAFF.

This clone is a singleton in its sample. The gene calls are TRBV2 and TRBJ2-5, with D perhaps matching TRBD1 or TRBD2 (6 bases each). V was pared by 6 bases and J by 5 bases, with 13 bases between. The CDR3 has 13 residues. CDR1 SNHLY and CDR2 FYNNEI come from the germline V gene. CDR3 residues: CASSPGEVETQYF. CDR3 sequence (DNA): TGTGCCAGCAGCCCAGGGGAGGTGGAGACCCAGTACTTC.

V and J are TRBV9 and TRBJ2-3, with D possibly called TRBD1 or TRBD2 (5 bases each). Germline CDR1 SGDLS, CDR2 YYNGEE. The CDR3 sequence is 13 residues long. V was trimmed by 6 bases and J by 2 bases, leaving 10 bases between them. The CDR3 coding sequence is TGTGCCAGCATGTGGGACGACACAGATACGCAGTATTTT. Translating gives CASMWDDTDTQYF.

In nucleotides, the CDR3 is TGTGCCACCAGTGATCGTGAACAGGGTGTCGGTCAGCCCCAGCATTTT. The encoded protein is CATSDREQGVGQPQHF. The chain links TRBV24-1 to TRBJ1-5; weak D call: TRBD1 (6 bases). The CDR3 has 16 amino acids. CDR1 KGHDR and CDR2 SFDVKD come from the germline V gene. V lost 3 bases, J lost 6 bases, and 17 bases lay in between.

The chain links TRBV21-1 to TRBJ1-3. TRBV21-1 is a pseudogene locus. The CDR3 sequence is 14 residues long. The CDR3 DNA sequence: TGTGCCAATACACAGAGAGGACGGAGAAACACCATATATTTT. It encodes CANTQRGRRNTIYF.

This clone has a single count. V gene TRBV5-8 combines with J gene TRBJ1-4, with D maybe TRBD1 (5 bases). This CDR3 has 15 residues. V gave up 0 bases and J gave up 4 bases, with 10 bases separating them. Germline V gene sequence: CDR1 SGHTS, CDR2 YDEGEE. This CDR3 is CASSLGQGLNEKLFF. Here the CDR3 DNA reads TGTGCCAGCAGCTTGGGGCAGGGCCTTAATGAAAAACTGTTTTTT.

V usage is TRBV18 and J usage is TRBJ2-2, with 8 bases aligning to TRBD2. The trim removed 0 bases at V and 6 bases at J, leaving 6 bases unmatched. Germline V gene sequence: CDR1 KGHSH, CDR2 LQKENI. The CDR3 is 16 residues long. The CDR3 loop reads CASSPPRGAQAGELFF. CDR3 DNA sequence: TGTGCCAGCTCACCACCGCGGGGGGCGCAGGCCGGGGAGCTGTTTTTT.

About this clone itself: An end of the junction differs from the germline gene, which may be a read error. J is TRBJ1-2 and V is TRBV6-5, with 7 bases identical to TRBD1. Germline CDR1 is MNHEY and CDR2 is SVGAGI. The CDR3 covers 13 residues. CDR3: CASSYSRGQDVGF. DNA for the CDR3: TGTGCCAGCAGTTACTCCCGCGGACAGGATGTTGGCTTC.

The chain joins TRBV3-1 (or the pseudogene TRBV3-2) to TRBJ2-2; 9 bases map to TRBD1. The junction had 6 bases not matched to a gene; V was cut back by 0 bases and J by 7 bases. CDR1 is LGHDT, CDR2 YNNKEL, per germline (reference sequence). The CDR3 sequence is 16 residues long. The CDR3 DNA reads as TGTGCCAGCAGCCAAGAGGGACAGGGTAATATCGGGGAGCTGTTTTTT. Translating gives CASSQEGQGNIGELFF.

The V and J genes are TRBV19 and TRBJ1-1, with unresolved D. The V gene's germline CDR1 is LNHDA and CDR2 SQIVND (reference sequence). The CDR3 loop spans 16 amino acids. The V end was cut by 5 bases, the J end by 5 bases, with 21 bases between. The CDR3 loop is CASSPPWGGSETEAFF. CDR3 sequence (DNA): TGTGCCAGTAGTCCACCCTGGGGAGGGTCGGAAACTGAAGCTTTCTTT.

This chain uses TRBV25-1 with TRBJ1-5; tentatively, D is TRBD1 (6 bases). Germline values: CDR1 MGHDK, CDR2 SYGVNS. The germline V and J ends were trimmed by 8 bases and 0 bases, with 14 bases remaining between them. The CDR3 loop spans 15 amino acids. The CDR3 nucleotides are TGTGCCAGCCTTCAGGGGACACATAGCAATCAGCCCCAGCATTTT. The encoded protein is CASLQGTHSNQPQHF.

The chain recombines TRBV5-1 with TRBJ1-1; D remains unclear. The CDR3 is 13 amino acids. The germline gives CDR1 SGHRS, CDR2 YFSETQ. V lost 2 bases and J lost 5, with 10 bases in between. The CDR3 loop is CASSFGLTTEAFF. The DNA of the CDR3 is TGCGCCAGCAGCTTCGGGTTGACGACTGAAGCTTTCTTT.

The chain recombines TRBV19 with TRBJ2-1, with a weak D call TRBD1 (6 bases). Germline CDR1 LNHDA, CDR2 SQIVND (reference sequence). V lost 5 bases and J lost 3, with 8 bases in between. The CDR3 is made up of 13 amino acids. CDR3 nucleotide sequence: TGTGCCAGTAGTCTGGACAGCTACAATGAGCAGTTCTTC. This codes for CASSLDSYNEQFF.

The J gene is TRBJ1-1, the V gene TRBV11-2; 10 nucleotides agree with TRBD1. V lost 5 bases, J lost 2 bases, and 14 bases stayed unmatched. There are 18 residues in the CDR3. Per the germline V gene, CDR1 is SGHAT and CDR2 is FQNNGV. CDR3 residues: CASSPRTGGLHTNTEAFF. DNA of the CDR3: TGTGCCAGCAGCCCTAGGACAGGGGGTCTCCACACTAACACTGAAGCTTTCTTT.

This rearrangement joins TRBV18 to TRBJ1-5, with TRBD1 matching over 7 bases. Germline V gene lookup returns CDR1 KGHSH and CDR2 LQKENI. This CDR3 region has 16 residues. J lost 4 bases, V lost 3 bases, and 9 bases had no gene match. For the CDR3, the DNA is TGTGCCAGCTCACCGGCGACAGGGAAGGGGAATCAGCCCCAGCATTTT. The encoded protein is CASSPATGKGNQPQHF.

V usage is TRBV30 and J usage is TRBJ1-2; TRBD1 might be the D (5 bases). Germline CDR1 GTSNPN, CDR2 SVGIG (reference sequence). The CDR3 consists of 12 residues. Trimming shortened V by 7 bases and J by 4 bases, and 13 bases separated the two germline ends. CDR3 DNA: TGTGCCTCGGGGCAGTTTTTCTATGGCTACACCTTC. Amino acids: CASGQFFYGYTF.

The J gene is TRBJ2-1, the V gene TRBV10-3; D is unresolved. Germline CDR1 and CDR2: ENHRY and SYGVKD. Trimming stripped 2 bases from V and 4 bases from J, with 6 bases between. This CDR3 comprises 13 residues. The CDR3 DNA sequence: TGTGCCATCAGTGAGGTGCAGTACAATGAGCAGTTCTTC. Translating it yields CAISEVQYNEQFF.

The chain carries TRBV18 and TRBJ2-5; D gene unclear. The germline CDR1 and CDR2 sequences are KGHSH and LQKENI. V lost 0 bases and J 1 base, leaving 9 bases between the germline ends. CDR3 length equals 15 residues. CDR3 DNA: TGTGCCAGCTCACCACCGGGTCTGGTCCAAGAGACCCAGTACTTC. Its protein is CASSPPGLVQETQYF.

This clone was counted once. The CDR3 here is CASSFRVGNDYEQYF. The CDR3 DNA sequence: TGTGCCAGCAGCTTCCGCGTAGGGAATGACTACGAGCAGTACTTC. The chain joins TRBV5-6 to TRBJ2-7; D not certain. Germline V gene data show CDR1 as SGHDT and CDR2 as YYEEEE. The length of the CDR3 is 15 residues. V was clipped by 2 bases and J by 3 bases, with 15 bases between them.

This chain links TRBV12-3 or TRBV12-4 with TRBJ2-1; 9 nucleotides agree with TRBD1. The CDR3 is made up of 11 amino acids. J lost 14 bases, V lost 5 bases, and 4 bases had no gene match. CDR3 in DNA: TGTGCCAGCAGTCCCGGACAGGGGAAGTTCTTC. It encodes CASSPGQGKFF.

The chain has TRBV3-1 (or the pseudogene TRBV3-2) and TRBJ2-5; D call uncertain. Trimming took 3 bases from V and 5 from J, leaving 7 bases between them. The CDR3 has 12 amino acids. Germline CDR1 and CDR2: LGHDT and YNNKEL (reference sequence). CDR3 bases: TGTGCCAGCAGCCATTACACGGAGACCCAGTACTTC. It encodes CASSHYTETQYF.

This clone was found once. V usage is TRBV12-3 or TRBV12-4 and J usage is TRBJ1-1; 7 positions match TRBD1. The CDR3 is 13 amino acids. The ends lost 6 bases at V and 10 bases at J; junction bases unmatched: 11. The CDR3 loop is CASSRLTGLLAFF. In nucleotides, the CDR3 is TGTGCCAGCAGCCGACTGACAGGGTTGCTAGCTTTCTTT.